This TCR beta chain was sequenced in a study of shared clonotypes between healthy human individuals. About this clone: What it binds is not known.

General observations from the study: The naive CD4 repertoires of several donors were compared, and around 4.7% of clonotypes were shared. Naive subsets tended to show greater estimated richness than memory subsets.

Nashville, Tennessee was home to all donors, each a Caucasian adult. At a deep level, the assay was run. Using immunoSEQ multiplex PCR, the repertoire was profiled, and TCRdb retains in-frame clones only, with some absent. This table has around 1.6 million clones, 98% appearing once. The CDR3 sequence is 15 residues long. Germline values: CDR1 MDHEN, CDR2 SYDVKM. V lost 3 bases to trimming and J lost 5 bases; unmatched junction nucleotides: 9. Input material: naive CD4+ T cells sorted from blood. Subset denoted: CD45RA+ positively selected. This receptor was identified in a man aged 25-45 years in good health. The genes are TRBV28 and TRBJ1-1; 7 positions match TRBD1. CDR3 in DNA: TGTGCCAGCAGTTTTCCAGACAGGGCGGGGACTGAAGCTTTCTTT. It specifies CASSFPDRAGTEAFF.